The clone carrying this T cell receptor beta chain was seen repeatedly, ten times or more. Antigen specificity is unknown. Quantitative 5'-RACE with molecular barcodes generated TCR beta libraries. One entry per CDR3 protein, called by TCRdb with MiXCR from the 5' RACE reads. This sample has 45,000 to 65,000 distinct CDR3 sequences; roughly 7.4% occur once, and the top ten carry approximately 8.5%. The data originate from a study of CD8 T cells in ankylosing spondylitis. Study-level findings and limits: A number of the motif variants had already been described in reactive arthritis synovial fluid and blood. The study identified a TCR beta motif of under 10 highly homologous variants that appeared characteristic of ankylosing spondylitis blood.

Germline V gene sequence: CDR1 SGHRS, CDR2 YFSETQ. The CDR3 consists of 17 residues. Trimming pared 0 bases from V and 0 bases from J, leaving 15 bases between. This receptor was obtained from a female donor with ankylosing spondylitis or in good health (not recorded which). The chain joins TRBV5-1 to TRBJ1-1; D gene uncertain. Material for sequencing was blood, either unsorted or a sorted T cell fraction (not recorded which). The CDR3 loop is CASSLATRGRMNTEAFF. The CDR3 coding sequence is TGCGCCAGCAGCTTGGCGACTCGTGGACGGATGAACACTGAAGCTTTCTTT.